Listed here is a single T cell receptor (beta chain). The data stem from a study of T cells in pancreatic ductal adenocarcinoma. The selected patients with pancreatic ductal adenocarcinoma had surgery but no neoadjuvant therapy. Clones were sequenced by immunoSEQ multiplex PCR, and TCRdb holds only the in-frame ones, with some missing. The table includes 15,000 to 20,000 clones, 88% detected once. Between the trimmed V and J ends, which lost 3 bases and 4 bases, there was a span of 13 bases. CDR1 and CDR2 (germline): SGDLS, YYNGEE. CDR3 size: 14 residues. The source material was PBMCs. The sequence was obtained from a human donor with pancreatic ductal adenocarcinoma. V and J are TRBV9 and TRBJ2-5, with D tentatively TRBD1 (6 bases). CDR3 DNA: TGTGCCAGCAGCGGGTCAGGGGTAGGAGAGACCCAGTACTTC. Residues: CASSGSGVGETQYF.